This is a list of T cell receptor beta chains from one sample in a study of blood T cell repertoires in COVID-19. The table came from immunoSEQ multiplex PCR; TCRdb's copy has only in-frame clones and leaves some out. The sample shows some 83,000 clones, less than 90% of them seen only once. The sample was peripheral blood. These receptors all come from a man older than 75 in a cohort sampled during active COVID-19. Each CDR3 is given with its conserved first and last residue. D genes are given only for firm matches. Expanded clones get a size class; other rows say once, few or many, or leave the size out.

v_call: TRBV28
d_call: -
clone_size: -
j_call: TRBJ2-6
cdr3_nt: TGTGCCAGCAGTCATCGACAGAAAGGGGCCAACGTCCTGACTTTC
cdr3_aa: CASSHRQKGANVLTF

v_call: TRBV5-4
d_call: TRBD1
clone_size: once
j_call: TRBJ1-1
cdr3_nt: TGTGCCAGCAGCGGAGCAACAGGGGCAAAAGCTTTCTTT
cdr3_aa: CASSGATGAKAFF

v_call: TRBV2
d_call: -
clone_size: few
j_call: TRBJ1-4
cdr3_nt: TGTGCCAGACAGATCGGGGTAAATAGTGAAAAACTGTTTTTT
cdr3_aa: CARQIGVNSEKLFF

v_call: TRBV5-1
d_call: TRBD1
clone_size: -
j_call: TRBJ1-6
cdr3_nt: TGCGCCAGCAGCCGGGGGACAGGGGGCGATTCACCCCTCCACTTT
cdr3_aa: CASSRGTGGDSPLHF

v_call: TRBV6-4
d_call: TRBD1
clone_size: -
j_call: TRBJ2-1
cdr3_nt: TGTGCCAGCAGAAGGACAGGGGGCGATTTATTCAATGAGCAGTTCTTC
cdr3_aa: CASRRTGGDLFNEQFF

v_call: TRBV6-1
d_call: -
clone_size: -
j_call: TRBJ1-1
cdr3_nt: TGTGCCAGCAGTGAAGACAGGGCCACTGAAGCTTTCTTT
cdr3_aa: CASSEDRATEAFF

v_call: TRBV5-1
d_call: TRBD1
clone_size: few
j_call: TRBJ2-3
cdr3_nt: TGCGCCAGCAGCTTGGAGGGGGCGGCGGGAGATACGCAGTATTTT
cdr3_aa: CASSLEGAAGDTQYF

v_call: TRBV27
d_call: TRBD1
clone_size: -
j_call: TRBJ1-4
cdr3_nt: TGTGCCAGCAGTTTTACAGGGGGTCGGGAAAAACTGTTTTTT
cdr3_aa: CASSFTGGREKLFF

v_call: TRBV19
d_call: TRBD1
clone_size: -
j_call: TRBJ2-7
cdr3_nt: TGTGCCAGTAGTATAGGGTCCGGGACAGGCGCCTACGAGCAGTACTTC
cdr3_aa: CASSIGSGTGAYEQYF

v_call: TRBV28
d_call: -
clone_size: -
j_call: TRBJ1-5
cdr3_nt: TGTGCCAGCAGTTTTATTACTTCAGGGAAGGCATGGAGCAATCAGCCCCAGCATTTT
cdr3_aa: CASSFITSGKAWSNQPQHF

v_call: TRBV19
d_call: TRBD1
clone_size: -
j_call: TRBJ1-3
cdr3_nt: TGTGCCAGTAGCCCCTCCCCTCGACAGGGGCCTTCTGGAAACACCATATATTTT
cdr3_aa: CASSPSPRQGPSGNTIYF

v_call: TRBV10-3
d_call: TRBD1
clone_size: -
j_call: TRBJ1-2
cdr3_nt: TGTGCCATCAGTTTCGGACAGGGGGCGCATGGCTACACCTTC
cdr3_aa: CAISFGQGAHGYTF

v_call: TRBV10-1
d_call: TRBD1
clone_size: -
j_call: TRBJ2-2
cdr3_nt: TGCGCCAGCCCTCTTATTTGGACAGGGAGCGGTCCCGGGGAGCTGTTTTTT
cdr3_aa: CASPLIWTGSGPGELFF

v_call: TRBV5-1
d_call: -
clone_size: -
j_call: TRBJ2-1
cdr3_nt: TGCGCCAGCAGCGTACAGGCTCCTACCAATGAGCAGTTCTTC
cdr3_aa: CASSVQAPTNEQFF

v_call: TRBV5-1
d_call: -
clone_size: -
j_call: TRBJ1-4
cdr3_nt: TGCGCCAGCAGCTTACGGGACACTGAAAAACTGTTTTTT
cdr3_aa: CASSLRDTEKLFF

v_call: TRBV9
d_call: -
clone_size: -
j_call: TRBJ2-2
cdr3_nt: TGTGCCAGCAGCGGTCGTACAGACACCGGGGAGCTGTTTTTT
cdr3_aa: CASSGRTDTGELFF

v_call: TRBV7-2
d_call: -
clone_size: -
j_call: TRBJ2-5
cdr3_nt: TGTGCCAGCAGCCGGCAGGGCCAAGAGACCCAGTACTTC
cdr3_aa: CASSRQGQETQYF

v_call: TRBV9
d_call: -
clone_size: -
j_call: TRBJ1-1
cdr3_nt: TGTGCCAGCACCTTAGATGGGGGGAAGACTGAAGCTTTCTTT
cdr3_aa: CASTLDGGKTEAFF

v_call: TRBV5-1
d_call: -
clone_size: -
j_call: TRBJ1-2
cdr3_nt: TGCGCCAGCAGCTTTACTCTGGACAGTAACTATGGCTACACCTTC
cdr3_aa: CASSFTLDSNYGYTF

v_call: TRBV10-3
d_call: -
clone_size: -
j_call: TRBJ1-1
cdr3_nt: TGTGCCATCAGTGAGACAGGGAGGGCGGGAGCTTTCTTT
cdr3_aa: CAISETGRAGAFF

v_call: TRBV6-5
d_call: -
clone_size: -
j_call: TRBJ2-7
cdr3_nt: TGTGCCAGCAGTTACTGGAGGCAGGGGAGGGGGGAGCAGTACTTC
cdr3_aa: CASSYWRQGRGEQYF

v_call: TRBV5-4
d_call: -
clone_size: -
j_call: TRBJ1-2
cdr3_nt: TGTGCCAGCAGCTTGGTTGGGGGCATGGCCTATGGCTACACCTTC
cdr3_aa: CASSLVGGMAYGYTF

v_call: TRBV19
d_call: TRBD1
clone_size: -
j_call: TRBJ1-6
cdr3_nt: TGTGCCACTGGCGGACAGGGTCAGTCACCCCTCCACTTT
cdr3_aa: CATGGQGQSPLHF

v_call: TRBV5-1
d_call: -
clone_size: -
j_call: TRBJ1-4
cdr3_nt: TGCGCCAGCAGCTTAGGGAGCAATGAAAAACTGTTTTTT
cdr3_aa: CASSLGSNEKLFF

v_call: TRBV7-9
d_call: -
clone_size: -
j_call: TRBJ1-1
cdr3_nt: TGTGCCAGCAGCTTACCCCCTGGCCTCAGGGCTTTCTTT
cdr3_aa: CASSLPPGLRAFF

v_call: TRBV5-1
d_call: TRBD2
clone_size: -
j_call: TRBJ2-1
cdr3_nt: TGCGCCAGCAGCCCAGCGGGGGGGCTCTACAATGAGCAGTTCTTC
cdr3_aa: CASSPAGGLYNEQFF

v_call: TRBV3-1/TRBV3-2
d_call: TRBD2
clone_size: -
j_call: TRBJ2-3
cdr3_nt: TGTGCCAGCAGCCAAGACCGCCCGGGCGGGGGAGATACGCAGTATTTT
cdr3_aa: CASSQDRPGGGDTQYF

v_call: TRBV6-4
d_call: -
clone_size: -
j_call: TRBJ1-2
cdr3_nt: TGTGCCAGCAGTCAAGGTTACGACAGAAGCTATGGCTACACCTTC
cdr3_aa: CASSQGYDRSYGYTF

v_call: TRBV3-1/TRBV3-2
d_call: TRBD2
clone_size: -
j_call: TRBJ2-2
cdr3_nt: TGTGCCAGCAGCCAAGAGCTAGCGGGGGTGATCGGGGAGCTGTTTTTT
cdr3_aa: CASSQELAGVIGELFF

v_call: TRBV28
d_call: TRBD1
clone_size: -
j_call: TRBJ1-1
cdr3_nt: TGTGCCAGCAGTTTAGTGGGACAGGGTTTCGGAGCTTTCTTT
cdr3_aa: CASSLVGQGFGAFF

v_call: TRBV5-1
d_call: TRBD1
clone_size: -
j_call: TRBJ1-1
cdr3_nt: TGCGCCAGCAGCTTGGGCGGAACAGGGGGCACTGAAGCTTTCTTT
cdr3_aa: CASSLGGTGGTEAFF

v_call: TRBV5-1
d_call: TRBD2
clone_size: -
j_call: TRBJ2-3
cdr3_nt: TGCGCCAGCAGCTTGAGGACTAGCGGGGGCAGAGAGTATTTT
cdr3_aa: CASSLRTSGGREYF

v_call: TRBV5-5
d_call: -
clone_size: -
j_call: TRBJ1-4
cdr3_nt: TGTGCCAGCAGCTTGGAAGGGAGGAATGAAAAACTGTTTTTT
cdr3_aa: CASSLEGRNEKLFF

v_call: TRBV29-1
d_call: TRBD1
clone_size: -
j_call: TRBJ2-5
cdr3_nt: TGCAGCGTTGAGGGGACAGGGCCCCAAGAGACCCAGTACTTC
cdr3_aa: CSVEGTGPQETQYF

v_call: TRBV21-1
d_call: -
clone_size: -
j_call: TRBJ2-7
cdr3_nt: TGTGCCAGCACGGAGGGAGTCTCCTACGAGCAGTACTTC
cdr3_aa: CASTEGVSYEQYF

v_call: TRBV7-2
d_call: -
clone_size: -
j_call: TRBJ1-2
cdr3_nt: TGTGCCAGCAGCTTAGCGAAACTAGCAGACGGCTACACCTTC
cdr3_aa: CASSLAKLADGYTF

v_call: TRBV15
d_call: -
clone_size: -
j_call: TRBJ1-5
cdr3_nt: TGTGCCACCAGCGAGAGGAGGCAGCAGCCCCAGCATTTT
cdr3_aa: CATSERRQQPQHF

v_call: TRBV7-3
d_call: TRBD1
clone_size: -
j_call: TRBJ1-1
cdr3_nt: TGTGCCAGCAGTCCGGGACAGCCCTCGAACACTGAAGCTTTCTTT
cdr3_aa: CASSPGQPSNTEAFF

v_call: TRBV7-6
d_call: -
clone_size: -
j_call: TRBJ1-4
cdr3_nt: TGTGCCAGCAGCTTATTTCGTGGCAGGGTCTCAAGGAATGAAAAACTGTTTTTT
cdr3_aa: CASSLFRGRVSRNEKLFF

v_call: TRBV18
d_call: TRBD2
clone_size: -
j_call: TRBJ2-3
cdr3_nt: TGTGCCAGCTCACCAAGGGAGGGACTGAGCACAGATACGCAGTATTTT
cdr3_aa: CASSPREGLSTDTQYF

v_call: TRBV27
d_call: -
clone_size: few
j_call: TRBJ1-2
cdr3_nt: TGTGCCAGCAGTCCAACTCGGGACACCTATGGCTACACCTTC
cdr3_aa: CASSPTRDTYGYTF

v_call: TRBV6-4
d_call: TRBD1
clone_size: -
j_call: TRBJ1-4
cdr3_nt: TGTGCCAGCAGTGCGGGACAGGGGAGTGAAAAACTGTTTTTT
cdr3_aa: CASSAGQGSEKLFF

v_call: TRBV6-5
d_call: -
clone_size: -
j_call: TRBJ1-1
cdr3_nt: TGTGCCAGCAGTTACTCGTACAGCCCGAACACTGAAGCTTTCTTT
cdr3_aa: CASSYSYSPNTEAFF

v_call: TRBV11-3
d_call: -
clone_size: -
j_call: TRBJ1-5
cdr3_nt: TGTGCCAGCAGCTTAGAGTTTTTAACAGGAGGCAATCAGCCCCAGCATTTT
cdr3_aa: CASSLEFLTGGNQPQHF

v_call: TRBV6-2/TRBV6-3
d_call: TRBD1
clone_size: -
j_call: TRBJ1-5
cdr3_nt: TGTGCCAGCAGTTCAGGGGGAAAGCCCCAGCATTTT
cdr3_aa: CASSSGGKPQHF

v_call: TRBV28
d_call: TRBD1
clone_size: -
j_call: TRBJ2-2
cdr3_nt: TGTGCCAGCAGGGAGGACAGGGCCACCGGGGAGCTGTTTTTT
cdr3_aa: CASREDRATGELFF

v_call: TRBV29-1
d_call: -
clone_size: -
j_call: TRBJ2-5
cdr3_nt: TGCAGCGTTAGTAGCGGTCCCGGGACCCAGTACTTC
cdr3_aa: CSVSSGPGTQYF

v_call: TRBV2
d_call: TRBD1
clone_size: -
j_call: TRBJ1-1
cdr3_nt: TGTGCCAGCAGACCTACAGGGGGCCTTAACACTGAAGCTTTCTTT
cdr3_aa: CASRPTGGLNTEAFF

v_call: TRBV9
d_call: TRBD1
clone_size: -
j_call: TRBJ1-2
cdr3_nt: TGTGCCAGCAGGATAACAGGGGGCGTTGGCTACACCTTC
cdr3_aa: CASRITGGVGYTF

v_call: TRBV29-1
d_call: -
clone_size: once
j_call: TRBJ2-5
cdr3_nt: TGCAGCGTTGGGACTGCGGGAGAGACCCAGTACTTC
cdr3_aa: CSVGTAGETQYF

v_call: TRBV7-9
d_call: -
clone_size: -
j_call: TRBJ2-3
cdr3_nt: TGTGCCAGCAGCCCTACAGTCACAGATACGCAGTATTTT
cdr3_aa: CASSPTVTDTQYF

v_call: TRBV25-1
d_call: TRBD1
clone_size: -
j_call: TRBJ1-4
cdr3_nt: TGTGCCAGCCAGGACAGGAGTAATGAAAAACTGTTTTTT
cdr3_aa: CASQDRSNEKLFF

v_call: TRBV14
d_call: TRBD1
clone_size: -
j_call: TRBJ1-2
cdr3_nt: TGTGCCAGCAGCCTACAGGGGGCGGGTAACTATGGCTACACCTTC
cdr3_aa: CASSLQGAGNYGYTF

v_call: TRBV11-2
d_call: TRBD2
clone_size: -
j_call: TRBJ2-1
cdr3_nt: TGTGCCAGCAGCAATAGCGGGGGGGCCTACAATGAGCAGTTCTTC
cdr3_aa: CASSNSGGAYNEQFF